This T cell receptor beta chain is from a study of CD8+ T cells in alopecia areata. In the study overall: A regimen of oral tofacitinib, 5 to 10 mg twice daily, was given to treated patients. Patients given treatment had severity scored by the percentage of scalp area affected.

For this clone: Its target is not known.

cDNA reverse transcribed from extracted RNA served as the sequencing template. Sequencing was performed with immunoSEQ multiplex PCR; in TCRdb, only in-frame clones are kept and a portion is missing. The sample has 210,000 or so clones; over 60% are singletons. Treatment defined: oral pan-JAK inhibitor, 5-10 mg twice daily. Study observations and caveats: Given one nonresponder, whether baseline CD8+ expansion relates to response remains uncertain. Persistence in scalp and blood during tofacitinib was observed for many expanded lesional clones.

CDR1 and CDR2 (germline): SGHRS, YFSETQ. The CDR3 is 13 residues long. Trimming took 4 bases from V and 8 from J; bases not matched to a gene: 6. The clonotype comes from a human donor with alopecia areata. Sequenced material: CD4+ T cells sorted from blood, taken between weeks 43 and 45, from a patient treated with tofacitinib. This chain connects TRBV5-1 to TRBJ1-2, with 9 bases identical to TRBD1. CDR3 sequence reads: CASSAQGAGGYTF. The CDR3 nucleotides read TGCGCCAGCAGCGCACAGGGGGCCGGCGGCTACACCTTC. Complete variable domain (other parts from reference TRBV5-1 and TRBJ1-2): KAGVTQTPRYLIKTRGQQVTLSCSPISGHRSVSWYQQTPGQGLQFLFEYFSETQRNKGNFPGRFSGRQFSNSRSEMNVSTLELGDSALYLCASSAQGAGGYTFGSGTRLTVV.